This TCR beta chain originates from a study of CD8 T cells in ankylosing spondylitis. In regard to this clonotype: No antigen is known for it.

Libraries of TCR beta came from quantitative 5'-RACE with molecular barcodes. TCRdb redid the calling of the 5' RACE reads with MiXCR, one entry per CDR3 protein. The data hold hundreds of thousands of distinct CDR3 sequences, with less than 25% observed a single time. The CDR3 sequence is 15 residues long. V was clipped by 3 bases and J by 6 bases, with 16 bases between them. Germline V CDR1 and CDR2: MDHEN, SYDVKM. Study conclusions and caveats: A motif in TCR beta, a set of about 8 highly homologous variants, appeared characteristic of ankylosing spondylitis blood. From matched ankylosing spondylitis synovial fluid, disease-linked clones were reportedly recovered at significantly enriched levels.

This TCR came from a female donor with ankylosing spondylitis or in good health (not recorded which). J is TRBJ2-3 and V is TRBV28; D remains unclear. The specimen sequenced was blood, either unsorted or a sorted T cell fraction (not recorded which). The CDR3 nucleotides are TGTGCCAGCAGTTTTGGGGATTTCCACGGTGATACGCAGTATTTT. Translated, it gives CASSFGDFHGDTQYF.